A single sample is the source of the 7 T cell receptor beta chains below, sequenced in a study of blood T cell repertoires in COVID-19. TCRdb's table, derived via immunoSEQ multiplex PCR, lists solely in-frame clones and lacks some. The sample lists 100,000 to 150,000 clones, roughly nine tenths occurring once. The sequencing input was peripheral blood. Receptor source: a human donor in a cohort sampled during active COVID-19.

The chain employs TRBV7-2 and TRBJ2-7; 9 bases fit TRBD2. From germline, CDR1 is SGHTA and CDR2 FQGNSA. J gave up 1 base and V 6 bases, and 7 bases lay outside the gene matches. CDR3 length equals 15 residues. The CDR3, as DNA: TGTGCCAGCAGTACATCTAGCGGGACTTCCTACGAGCAGTACTTC. Encoded protein: CASSTSSGTSYEQYF.

Worth noting for this clone: The junction differs from germline at one of its ends, possibly a read error. The chain uses TRBV6-5 and TRBJ1-4; 7 bases match TRBD1. The CDR3 loop spans 13 amino acids. CDR1 is MNHEY, CDR2 SVGAGI, per germline. The CDR3 reads CASRGQTNEILFF. DNA for the CDR3: TGTGCCAGCCGGGGACAGACTAATGAAATACTGTTTTTT.

DNA of the CDR3: TGTGCCAGCAGTGACTCGTCTAGCGGGAGGGTGAACACCGGGGAGCTGTTTTTT. It specifies CASSDSSSGRVNTGELFF. The chain recombines TRBV6-4 with TRBJ2-2, with TRBD2 matching 12 bases. J gave up 1 base and V 0 bases, and 3 bases lay outside the gene matches. CDR3 length: 18 amino acids. Germline V lookup: CDR1 MRHNA, CDR2 SNTAGT.

The CDR3 nucleotides read TGTGCCAGCTCACCCGGGACAGCCAATATCTATGGCTACACCTTC. It codes for CASSPGTANIYGYTF. The chain has TRBV18 and TRBJ1-2; 7 bases are a match to TRBD1. From germline, CDR1 is KGHSH and CDR2 LQKENI. The CDR3 consists of 15 residues. V lost 3 bases, J lost 4 bases, and 8 bases stayed unmatched.

This clone was observed a handful of times. This chain joins TRBV3-1 (or the pseudogene TRBV3-2) and TRBJ1-4; TRBD1 might be the D (6 bases). This CDR3 is 14 amino acids long. V gave up 4 bases and J gave up 8 bases, with 14 bases separating them. Looked up from germline, CDR1 is LGHDT and CDR2 is YNNKEL (reference sequence). CDR3 sequence: CASSLRTVNEKLFF. The CDR3 nucleotides are TGTGCCAGCAGCCTTCGGACAGTTAACGAAAAACTGTTTTTT.

The gene calls are TRBV19 and TRBJ2-3; 10 bases match TRBD1. Trimming at V came to 3 bases and at J to 2 bases, leaving 5 bases not matched to a gene. Germline CDR1 LNHDA, CDR2 SQIVND (reference sequence). CDR3 size: 16 residues. CDR3 nucleotides: TGTGCCAGTAGTATTCGGACAGGGGGATTCACAGATACGCAGTATTTT. Translated, it gives CASSIRTGGFTDTQYF.

The CDR3 coding sequence is TGTGCCAGTAGTACGCAGGGTGTAGATACGCAGTATTTT. Amino acid sequence: CASSTQGVDTQYF. The V and J genes are TRBV19 and TRBJ2-3, with D possibly being TRBD1 (5 bases). V dropped 4 bases and J dropped 5 bases, with 10 bases sitting between them. Germline V CDR1 and CDR2: LNHDA, SQIVND (reference sequence). This CDR3 has 13 amino acids. Supplemented by reference TRBV19 and TRBJ2-3, the full variable domain reads DGGITQSPKYLFRKEGQNVTLSCEQNLNHDAMYWYRQDPGQGLRLIYYSQIVNDFQKGDIAEGYSVSREKKESFPLTVTSAQKNPTAFYLCASSTQGVDTQYFGPGTRLTVL.